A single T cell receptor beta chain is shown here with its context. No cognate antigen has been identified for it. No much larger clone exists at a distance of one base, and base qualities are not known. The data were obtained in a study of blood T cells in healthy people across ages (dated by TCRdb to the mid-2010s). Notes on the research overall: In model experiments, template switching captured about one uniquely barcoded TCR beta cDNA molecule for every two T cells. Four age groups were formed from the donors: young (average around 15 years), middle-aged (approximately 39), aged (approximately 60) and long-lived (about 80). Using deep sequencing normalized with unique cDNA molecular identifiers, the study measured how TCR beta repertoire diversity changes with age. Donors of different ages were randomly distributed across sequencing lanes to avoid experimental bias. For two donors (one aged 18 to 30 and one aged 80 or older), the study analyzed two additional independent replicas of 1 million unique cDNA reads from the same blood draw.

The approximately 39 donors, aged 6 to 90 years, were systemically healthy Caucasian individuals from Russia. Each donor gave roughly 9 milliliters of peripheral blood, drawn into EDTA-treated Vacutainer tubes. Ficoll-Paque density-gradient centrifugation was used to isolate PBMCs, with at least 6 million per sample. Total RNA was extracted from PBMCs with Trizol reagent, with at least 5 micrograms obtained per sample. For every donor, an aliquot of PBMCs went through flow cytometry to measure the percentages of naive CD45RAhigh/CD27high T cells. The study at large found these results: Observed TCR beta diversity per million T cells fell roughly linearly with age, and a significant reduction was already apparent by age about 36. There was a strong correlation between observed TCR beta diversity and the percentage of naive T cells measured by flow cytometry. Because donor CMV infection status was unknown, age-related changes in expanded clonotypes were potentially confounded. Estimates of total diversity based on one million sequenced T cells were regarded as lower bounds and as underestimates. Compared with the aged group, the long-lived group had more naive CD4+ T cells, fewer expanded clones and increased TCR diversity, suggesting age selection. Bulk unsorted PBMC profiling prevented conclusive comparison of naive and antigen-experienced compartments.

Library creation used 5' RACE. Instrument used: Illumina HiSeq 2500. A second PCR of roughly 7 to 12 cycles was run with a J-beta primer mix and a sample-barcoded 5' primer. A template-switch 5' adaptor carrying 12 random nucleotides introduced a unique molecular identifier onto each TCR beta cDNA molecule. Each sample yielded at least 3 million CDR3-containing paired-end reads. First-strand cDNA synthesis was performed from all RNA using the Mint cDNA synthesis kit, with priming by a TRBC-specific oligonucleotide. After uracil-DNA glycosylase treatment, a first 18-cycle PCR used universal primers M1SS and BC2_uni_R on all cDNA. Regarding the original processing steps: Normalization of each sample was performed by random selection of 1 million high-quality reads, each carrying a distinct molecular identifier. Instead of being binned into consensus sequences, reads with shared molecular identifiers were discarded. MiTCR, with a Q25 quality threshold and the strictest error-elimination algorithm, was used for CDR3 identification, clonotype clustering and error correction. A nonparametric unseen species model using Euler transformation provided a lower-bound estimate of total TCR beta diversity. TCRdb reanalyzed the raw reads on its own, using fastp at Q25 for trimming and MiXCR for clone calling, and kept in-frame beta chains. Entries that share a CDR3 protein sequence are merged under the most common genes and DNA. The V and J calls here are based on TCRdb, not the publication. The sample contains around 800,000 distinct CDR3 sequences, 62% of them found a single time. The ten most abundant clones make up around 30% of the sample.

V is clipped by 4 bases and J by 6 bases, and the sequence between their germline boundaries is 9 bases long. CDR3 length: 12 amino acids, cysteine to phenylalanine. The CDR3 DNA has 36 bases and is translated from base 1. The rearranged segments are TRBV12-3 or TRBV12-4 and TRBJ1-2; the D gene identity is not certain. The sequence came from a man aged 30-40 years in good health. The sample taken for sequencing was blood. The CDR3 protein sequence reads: CASSWTGNGYTF. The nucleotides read TGTGCCAGCAGTTGGACGGGGAATGGCTACACCTTC.